This T cell receptor beta chain was captured in a study of siplizumab effects on memory and regulatory T cells. Study observations and caveats: Naive T cell populations appeared to exhibit greater diversity than memory cells and appeared to be major alloresponse contributors. Researchers could map only a minor fraction of alloreactive clones to unstimulated subsets. Fewer alloreactive sequences mapped to unstimulated CD4+ memory cells under siplizumab.

On this clone: Its specificity is not known.

Germline V gene sequence: CDR1 SGDLS, CDR2 YYNGEE. The V gene lost 3 bases and the J gene lost 9 bases, with 19 bases spanning the gap. CDR3 length: 15 residues. The assay was immunoSEQ multiplex PCR, and TCRdb's table has in-frame clones only and misses some. This table has 65,000 to 70,000 clones, approximately 88% appearing once. The origin of this receptor is a human donor in good health. The chain links TRBV9 to TRBJ2-1; D is perhaps TRBD1 or TRBD2 (5 bases each). Sequencing was performed on Tregs sorted from blood. CDR3 sequence: CASSESPIGAGEQFF. The CDR3 nucleotides are TGTGCCAGCAGCGAAAGCCCGATAGGGGCGGGTGAGCAGTTCTTC.